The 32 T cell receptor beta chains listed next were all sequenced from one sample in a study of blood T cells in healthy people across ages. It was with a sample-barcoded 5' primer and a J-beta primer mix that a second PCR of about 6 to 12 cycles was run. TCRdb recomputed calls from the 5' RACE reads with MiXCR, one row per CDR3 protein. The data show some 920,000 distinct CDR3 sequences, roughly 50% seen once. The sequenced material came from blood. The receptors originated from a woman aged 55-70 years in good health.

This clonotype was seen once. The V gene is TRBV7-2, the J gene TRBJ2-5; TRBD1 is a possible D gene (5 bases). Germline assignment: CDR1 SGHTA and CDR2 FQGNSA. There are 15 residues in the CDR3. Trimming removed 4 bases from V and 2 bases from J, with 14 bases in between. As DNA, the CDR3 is TGTGCCAGCAGCTCCTGGGGCAGGATACAAGAGACCCAGTACTTC. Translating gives CASSSWGRIQETQYF.

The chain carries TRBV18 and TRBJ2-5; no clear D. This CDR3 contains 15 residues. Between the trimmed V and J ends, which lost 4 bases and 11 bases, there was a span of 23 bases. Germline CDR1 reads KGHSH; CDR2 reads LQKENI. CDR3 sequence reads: CASSRSGARENEQYF. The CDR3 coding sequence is TGTGCCAGCTCACGATCTGGCGCAAGGGAAAATGAGCAGTACTTC. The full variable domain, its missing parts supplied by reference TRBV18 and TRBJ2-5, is NAGVMQNPRHLVRRRGQEARLRCSPMKGHSHVYWYRQLPEEGLKFMVYLQKENIIDESGMPKERFSAEFPKEGPSILRIQQVVRGDSAAYFCASSRSGARENEQYFGPGTRLLVL.

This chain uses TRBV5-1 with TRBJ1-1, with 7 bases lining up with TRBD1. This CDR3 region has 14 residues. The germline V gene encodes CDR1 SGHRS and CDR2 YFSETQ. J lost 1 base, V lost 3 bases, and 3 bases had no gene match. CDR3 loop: CASSSGQANTEAFF. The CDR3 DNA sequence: TGCGCCAGCAGCTCAGGACAGGCGAACACTGAAGCTTTCTTT.

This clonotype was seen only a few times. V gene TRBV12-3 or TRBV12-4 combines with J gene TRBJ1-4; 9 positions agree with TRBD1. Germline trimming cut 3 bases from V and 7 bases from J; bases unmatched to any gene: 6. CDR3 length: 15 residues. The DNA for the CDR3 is TGTGCCAGCAGTTTTCGGACAGGGGTACGTGAAAAACTGTTTTTT. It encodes CASSFRTGVREKLFF.

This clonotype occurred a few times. DNA for the CDR3: TGTGCCAGCAGCACCTTAGGGGGTAGCACAGATACGCAGTATTTT. Its protein product is CASSTLGGSTDTQYF. The chain uses TRBV9 and TRBJ2-3, with a tentative D call TRBD1 (6 bases). This CDR3 is built from 15 residues. V shed 4 bases and J shed 0 bases, with 12 bases lying between them. Germline V gene data show CDR1 as SGDLS and CDR2 as YYNGEE.

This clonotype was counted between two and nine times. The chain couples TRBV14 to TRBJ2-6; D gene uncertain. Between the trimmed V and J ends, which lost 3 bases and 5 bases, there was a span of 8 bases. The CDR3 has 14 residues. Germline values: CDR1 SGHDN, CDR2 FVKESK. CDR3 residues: CASSHFFRANVLTF. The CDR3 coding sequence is TGTGCCAGCAGCCATTTTTTCCGGGCCAACGTCCTGACTTTC.

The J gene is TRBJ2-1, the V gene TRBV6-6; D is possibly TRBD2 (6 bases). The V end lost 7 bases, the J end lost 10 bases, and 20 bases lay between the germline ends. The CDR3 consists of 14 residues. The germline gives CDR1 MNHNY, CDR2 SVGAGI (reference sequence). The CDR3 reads CASTEGGRPQEQFF. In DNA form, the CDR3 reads TGTGCCAGCACCGAGGGTGGGAGGCCCCAAGAGCAGTTCTTC.

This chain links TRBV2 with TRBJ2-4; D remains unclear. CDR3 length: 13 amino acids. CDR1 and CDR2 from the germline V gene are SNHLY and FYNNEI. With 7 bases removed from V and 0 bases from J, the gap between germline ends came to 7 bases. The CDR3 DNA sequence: TGTGCCAGCAAAGACGGAGCCAAAAACATTCAGTACTTC. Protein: CASKDGAKNIQYF. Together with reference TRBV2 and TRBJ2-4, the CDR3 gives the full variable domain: EPEVTQTPSHQVTQMGQEVILRCVPISNHLYFYWYRQILGQKVEFLVSFYNNEISEKSEIFDDQFSVERPDGSNFTLKIRSTKLEDSAMYFCASKDGAKNIQYFGAGTRLSVL.

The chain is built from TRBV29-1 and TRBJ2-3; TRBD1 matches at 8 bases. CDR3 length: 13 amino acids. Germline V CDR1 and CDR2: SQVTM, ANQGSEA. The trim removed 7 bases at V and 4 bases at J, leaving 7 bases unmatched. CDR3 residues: CSAPRTGSDTQYF. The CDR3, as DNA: TGCAGCGCTCCCCGGACAGGGTCAGATACGCAGTATTTT.

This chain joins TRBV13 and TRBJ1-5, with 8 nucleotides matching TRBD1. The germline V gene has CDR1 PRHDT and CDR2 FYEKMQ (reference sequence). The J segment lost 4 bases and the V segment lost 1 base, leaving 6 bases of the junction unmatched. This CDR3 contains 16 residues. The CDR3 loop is CASSLAKGQVNQPQHF. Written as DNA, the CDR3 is TGTGCCAGCAGCTTAGCCAAGGGACAGGTTAATCAGCCCCAGCATTTT.

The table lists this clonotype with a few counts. CDR3 DNA: TGTGCCAGCATCGCCTTGCACGAGCAGTACTTC. Translation: CASIALHEQYF. The chain carries TRBV5-5 and TRBJ2-5; unclear D gene. The J call may be incorrect, as the DNA end agrees better with TRBJ2-7. The length of the CDR3 is 11 residues. CDR1 SGHKS and CDR2 YYEKEE come from the germline V gene (reference sequence).

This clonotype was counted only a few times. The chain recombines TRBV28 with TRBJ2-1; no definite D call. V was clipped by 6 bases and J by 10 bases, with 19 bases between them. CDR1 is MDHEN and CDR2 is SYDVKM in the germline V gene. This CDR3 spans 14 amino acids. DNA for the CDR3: TGTGCCAGCAGCCACCCATACCGGACCAAGGAGCAGTTCTTC. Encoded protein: CASSHPYRTKEQFF.

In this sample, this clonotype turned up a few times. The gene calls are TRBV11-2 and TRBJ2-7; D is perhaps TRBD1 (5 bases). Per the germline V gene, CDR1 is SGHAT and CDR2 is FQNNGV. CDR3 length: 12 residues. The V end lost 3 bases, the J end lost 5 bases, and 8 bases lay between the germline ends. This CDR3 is CASSFRAHEQYF. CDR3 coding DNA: TGTGCCAGCAGCTTCAGGGCCCACGAGCAGTACTTC. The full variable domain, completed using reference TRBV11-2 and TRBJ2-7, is EAGVAQSPRYKIIEKRQSVAFWCNPISGHATLYWYQQILGQGPKLLIQFQNNGVVDDSQLPKDRFSAERLKGVDSTLKIQPAKLEDSAVYLCASSFRAHEQYFGPGTRLTVT.

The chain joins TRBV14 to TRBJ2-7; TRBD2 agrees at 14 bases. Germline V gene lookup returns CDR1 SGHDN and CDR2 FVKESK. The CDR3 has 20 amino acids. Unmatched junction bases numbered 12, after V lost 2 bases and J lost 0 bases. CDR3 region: CASSQTGLAGGIQSSYEQYF. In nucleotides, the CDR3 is TGTGCCAGCAGCCAAACCGGACTAGCGGGAGGTATCCAGAGCTCCTACGAGCAGTACTTC.

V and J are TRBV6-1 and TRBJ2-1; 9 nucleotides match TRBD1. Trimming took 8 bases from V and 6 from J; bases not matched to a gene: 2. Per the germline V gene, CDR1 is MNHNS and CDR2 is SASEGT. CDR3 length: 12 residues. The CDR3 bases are TGTGCCAGCGGGGACAGGGCCAATGAGCAGTTCTTC. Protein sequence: CASGDRANEQFF.

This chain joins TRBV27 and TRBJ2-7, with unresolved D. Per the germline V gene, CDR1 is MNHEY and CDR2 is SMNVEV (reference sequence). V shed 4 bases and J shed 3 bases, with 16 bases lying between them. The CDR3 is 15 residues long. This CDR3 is CASSWDGYASYEQYF. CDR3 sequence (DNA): TGTGCCAGCAGTTGGGATGGCTATGCCAGCTACGAGCAGTACTTC.

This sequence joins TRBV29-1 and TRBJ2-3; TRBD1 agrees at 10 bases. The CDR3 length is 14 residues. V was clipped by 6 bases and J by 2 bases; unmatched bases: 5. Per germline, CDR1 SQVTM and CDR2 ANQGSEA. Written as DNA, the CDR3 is TGCAGCGTGGGGGACAGGGGATCCACAGATACGCAGTATTTT. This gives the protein CSVGDRGSTDTQYF.

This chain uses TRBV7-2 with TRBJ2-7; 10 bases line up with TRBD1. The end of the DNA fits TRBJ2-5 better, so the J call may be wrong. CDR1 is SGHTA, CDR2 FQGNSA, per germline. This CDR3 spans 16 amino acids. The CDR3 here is CASFQPGQGNSKTQYF. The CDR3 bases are TGTGCCAGCTTTCAACCGGGACAGGGGAATTCGAAGACCCAGTACTTC.

Here the CDR3 reads CSAEIGGRSTDTQYF. CDR3 DNA sequence: TGCAGTGCTGAAATCGGCGGTAGGAGCACAGATACGCAGTATTTT. The chain combines TRBV20-1 with TRBJ2-3; D ambiguous. V was cut by 5 bases and J by 0 bases, with 15 bases left in between. The germline gives CDR1 DFQATT, CDR2 SNEGSKA (reference sequence). There are 15 residues in the CDR3.

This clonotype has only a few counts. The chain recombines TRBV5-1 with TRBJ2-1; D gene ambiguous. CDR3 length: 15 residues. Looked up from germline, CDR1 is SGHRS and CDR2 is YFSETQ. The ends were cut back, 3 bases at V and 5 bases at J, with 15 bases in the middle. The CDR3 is CASSSLAGPDNEQFF. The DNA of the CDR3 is TGCGCCAGCAGCTCCTTAGCCGGGCCGGACAATGAGCAGTTCTTC.

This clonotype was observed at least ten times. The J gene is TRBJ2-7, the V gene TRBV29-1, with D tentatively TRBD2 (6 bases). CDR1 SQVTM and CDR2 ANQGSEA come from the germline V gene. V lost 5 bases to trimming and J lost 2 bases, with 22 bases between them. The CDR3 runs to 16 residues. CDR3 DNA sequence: TGCAGCGTTCGAAAGGGTAGCGGACCGGGTCCCTACGAGCAGTACTTC. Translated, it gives CSVRKGSGPGPYEQYF.

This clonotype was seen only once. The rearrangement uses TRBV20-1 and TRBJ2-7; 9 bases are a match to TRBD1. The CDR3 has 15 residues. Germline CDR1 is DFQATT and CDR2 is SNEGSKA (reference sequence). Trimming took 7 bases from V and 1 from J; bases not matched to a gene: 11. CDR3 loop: CSVKTGGHISYEQYF. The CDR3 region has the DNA TGCAGTGTTAAAACAGGGGGCCATATTTCCTACGAGCAGTACTTC.

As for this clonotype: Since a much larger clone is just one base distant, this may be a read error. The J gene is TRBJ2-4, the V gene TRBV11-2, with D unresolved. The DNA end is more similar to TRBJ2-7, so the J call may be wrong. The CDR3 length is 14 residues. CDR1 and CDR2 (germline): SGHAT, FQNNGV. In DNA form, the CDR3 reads TGTGCCAGCAGCGCGGTGGGCACCGGGTTCGAGCAGTACTTC. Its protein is CASSAVGTGFEQYF.

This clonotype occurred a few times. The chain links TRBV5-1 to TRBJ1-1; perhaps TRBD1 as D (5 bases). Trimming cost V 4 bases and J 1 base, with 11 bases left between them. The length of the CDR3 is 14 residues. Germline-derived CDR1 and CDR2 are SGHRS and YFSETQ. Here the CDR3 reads CASSSGQRNTEAFF. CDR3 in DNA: TGCGCCAGCAGCAGCGGACAACGGAACACTGAAGCTTTCTTT.

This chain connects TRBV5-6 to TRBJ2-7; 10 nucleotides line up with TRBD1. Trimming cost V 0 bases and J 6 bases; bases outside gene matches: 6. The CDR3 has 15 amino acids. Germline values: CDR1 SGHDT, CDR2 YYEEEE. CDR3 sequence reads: CASSLAGTGAAEQYF. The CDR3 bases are TGTGCCAGCAGCTTGGCCGGGACAGGGGCTGCCGAGCAGTACTTC.

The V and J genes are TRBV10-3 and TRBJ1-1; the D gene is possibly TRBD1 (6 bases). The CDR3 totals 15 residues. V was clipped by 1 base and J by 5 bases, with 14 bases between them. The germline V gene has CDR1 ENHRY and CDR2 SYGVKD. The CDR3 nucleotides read TGTGCCATCAGTGAGTTCTCACAGGGAGGGACTGAAGCTTTCTTT. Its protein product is CAISEFSQGGTEAFF.

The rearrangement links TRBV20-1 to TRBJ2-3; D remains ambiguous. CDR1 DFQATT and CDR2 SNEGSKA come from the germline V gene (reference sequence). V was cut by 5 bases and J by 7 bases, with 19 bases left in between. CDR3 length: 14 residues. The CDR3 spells CSAPHLKQQNTQYF. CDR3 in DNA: TGCAGTGCTCCCCACCTAAAACAACAAAATACGCAGTATTTT.

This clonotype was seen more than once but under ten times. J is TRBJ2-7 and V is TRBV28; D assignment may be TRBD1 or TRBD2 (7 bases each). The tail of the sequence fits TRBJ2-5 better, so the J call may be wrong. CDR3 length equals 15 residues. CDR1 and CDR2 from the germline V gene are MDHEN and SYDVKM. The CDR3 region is CASRSRAGGGETQYF. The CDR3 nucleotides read TGTGCCAGCCGATCTCGGGCAGGGGGGGGAGAGACCCAGTACTTC.

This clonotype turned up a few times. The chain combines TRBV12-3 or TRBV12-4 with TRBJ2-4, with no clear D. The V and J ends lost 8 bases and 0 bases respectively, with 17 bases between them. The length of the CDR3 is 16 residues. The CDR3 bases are TGTGCCAGCCCACCCTCGGCAACCCTAGCCAAAAACATTCAGTACTTC. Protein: CASPPSATLAKNIQYF.

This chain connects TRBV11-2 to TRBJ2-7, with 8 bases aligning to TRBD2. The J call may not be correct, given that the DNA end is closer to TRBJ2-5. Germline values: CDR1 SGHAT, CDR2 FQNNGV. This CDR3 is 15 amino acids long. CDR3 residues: CASSLAGGVMETQYF. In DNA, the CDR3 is TGTGCCAGCAGCTTAGCGGGAGGGGTAATGGAGACCCAGTACTTC.

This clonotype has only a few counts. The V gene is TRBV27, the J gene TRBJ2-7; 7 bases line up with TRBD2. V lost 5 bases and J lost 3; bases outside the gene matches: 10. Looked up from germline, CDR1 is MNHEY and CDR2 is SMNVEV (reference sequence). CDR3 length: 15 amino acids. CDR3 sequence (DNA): TGTGCCAGCAGTGAATTCGCGGGAGATGTCTACGAGCAGTACTTC. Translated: CASSEFAGDVYEQYF.

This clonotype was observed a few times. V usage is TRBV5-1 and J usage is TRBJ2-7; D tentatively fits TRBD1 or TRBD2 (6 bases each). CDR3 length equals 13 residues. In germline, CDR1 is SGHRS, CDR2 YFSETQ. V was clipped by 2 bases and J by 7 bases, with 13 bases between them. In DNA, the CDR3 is TGCGCCAGCAGCTTAACAGGAGGGGGGGAGCAGTACTTC. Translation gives CASSLTGGGEQYF.